Included here is one T cell receptor (beta chain) sequence, with context. Antigen: not known. The data derive from a study of cytomegalovirus exposure and HLA in healthy donors. Notes on the study in general: The investigators catalogued 150 to 200 TCR beta chains as cytomegalovirus-associated.

The donors were in the approximately 120-subject validation cohort; that cohort was separate from the roughly 730-subject first cohort. Profiled with immunoSEQ multiplex PCR; TCRdb holds only in-frame clones, not every one. The sample shows 30,000 to 40,000 clones, 80% to 95% of them seen only once. The source of this sequence is a man younger than 30 in good health and CMV-seronegative. What was sequenced was PBMCs.

In DNA, the CDR3 is TGTGCCAGCAGCCTAAGGGGCCTTGGGGAAGCTTTCTTT. Residues: CASSLRGLGEAFF. This chain uses TRBV7-2 with TRBJ1-1; D may be TRBD1 (5 bases). Deletions cut 5 bases from V and 8 bases from J, with 15 bases between. This CDR3 is built from 13 residues. The germline V gene encodes CDR1 SGHTA and CDR2 FQGNSA. Looking up the rest from reference TRBV7-2 and TRBJ1-1 gives the full variable domain: GAGVSQSPSNKVTEKGKDVELRCDPISGHTALYWYRQSLGQGLEFLIYFQGNSAPDKSGLPSDRFSAERTGGSVSTLTIQRTQQEDSAVYLCASSLRGLGEAFFGQGTRLTVV.